This T cell receptor (beta chain) was sequenced during a study of blood T cell repertoires in COVID-19. About the study: The United States, Italy and Spain were the sources of the acute and convalescent COVID-19 samples.

The CDR3 is 13 residues long. The V and J ends lost 1 base and 1 base respectively, with 4 bases between them. Some clones are missing from TCRdb's copy, which holds only in-frame ones; the method was immunoSEQ multiplex PCR. The sample includes more than 95,000 clones, roughly 87% seen only once; the top ten take around 7.7%. The chain combines TRBV12-3 or TRBV12-4 with TRBJ1-1, with no clear D. The specimen was peripheral blood. This clonotype originated in a human donor in a cohort sampled during active COVID-19. CDR3 coding DNA: TGTGCCAGCAGTTTAGGGCCGAACACTGAAGCTTTCTTT. Translating gives CASSLGPNTEAFF.